The 24 T cell receptor beta chains listed next were all sequenced from one sample in a study of T cells in Graves' hyperthyroidism and ophthalmopathy. RNA transcripts served as the template for amplifying TCR beta CDR3 regions. The study used the HTBI primer set for a first-round RT-PCR of the TCR CDR3. From the multiplex PCR reads, TCRdb called clonotypes with MiXCR, one entry per CDR3 protein. This sample has 480,000 or so distinct CDR3 sequences; 35% to 50% occur once, and the top ten carry about two fifths. Sequencing used peripheral blood or thyroid tissue (not recorded which). The source of these receptors is an adult woman with Graves' disease, either hyperthyroidism or ophthalmopathy (not recorded which).

The J gene is TRBJ1-5, the V gene TRBV18, with D uncertain. Germline V gene sequence: CDR1 KGHSH, CDR2 LQKENI. V was trimmed by 2 bases and J by 0 bases, leaving 8 bases between them. The CDR3 covers 15 residues. CDR3: CASSPFMDSNQPQHF. CDR3 coding DNA: TGTGCCAGCTCACCATTCATGGATAGCAATCAGCCCCAGCATTTT.

This clonotype was counted many times. The chain uses TRBV29-1 and TRBJ1-1; D is possibly TRBD1 (5 bases). The CDR3 contains 13 residues. Between the trimmed V and J ends, which lost 0 bases and 0 bases, there was a span of 5 bases. Germline loops: CDR1 SQVTM, CDR2 ANQGSEA. CDR3 protein: CSVEEQVNTEAFF. For the CDR3, the DNA is TGCAGCGTTGAAGAACAGGTGAACACTGAAGCTTTCTTT.

The V gene is TRBV7-9, the J gene TRBJ2-7; 9 bases are a match to TRBD2. From germline, CDR1 is SEHNR and CDR2 FQNEAQ (reference sequence). V dropped 5 bases and J dropped 7; count of bases not matched to a gene: 12. The CDR3 runs to 15 residues. The CDR3 region has the DNA TGTGCCAGCAGCCTCGTAGCGGGAGAATCCCGAGAGCAGTACTTC. This gives the protein CASSLVAGESREQYF.

The chain recombines TRBV7-8 with TRBJ2-5; maybe TRBD2 (7 bases). Looked up from germline, CDR1 is SGHVS and CDR2 is FQNEAQ. Trimming left V 1 base short and J 1 base short, with 19 bases between. This CDR3 has 18 residues. In DNA form, the CDR3 reads TGTGCCAGCAGCTTAGGCAGCGGAGCCCGGGGGGCCCAAGAGACCCAGTACTTC. Encoded protein: CASSLGSGARGAQETQYF.

The chain has TRBV10-3 and TRBJ1-2, with a tentative D call TRBD1 (5 bases). With 2 bases removed from V and 3 bases from J, the gap between germline ends came to 13 bases. Germline V gene sequence: CDR1 ENHRY, CDR2 SYGVKD. CDR3 length equals 15 residues. The CDR3 DNA reads TGTGCCATCAGTGAGAGGATGACAGTCTACTATGGCTACACCTTC. Protein product: CAISERMTVYYGYTF.

In its sample, this clonotype was seen many times. The rearrangement links TRBV7-9 to TRBJ2-5; 7 bases map to TRBD2. V shed 5 bases and J 4 bases; nucleotides not matched to a gene: 13. Per germline, CDR1 SEHNR and CDR2 FQNEAQ (reference sequence). The CDR3 sequence is 16 residues long. The CDR3 here is CASSPPGGLDVETQYF. The CDR3 bases are TGTGCCAGCAGCCCACCCGGCGGACTAGACGTAGAGACCCAGTACTTC.

Worth noting for this clonotype: This may stem from a read error, because a much larger clone lies one nucleotide away. The V gene is TRBV20-1, the J gene TRBJ1-3, with 8 bases matching TRBD1. The CDR3 consists of 15 residues. In germline, CDR1 is DFQATT, CDR2 SNEGSKA (reference sequence). Losses at the gene ends were 5 bases for V and 7 bases for J; bases not matched to a gene: 13. The CDR3 nucleotides read TGCAGTGCTTGGAGCTCAGGGGGCGTAGGGAACACCATATATTTT. Translating gives CSAWSSGGVGNTIYF.

V gene TRBV7-2 combines with J gene TRBJ1-6, with 10 bases aligning to TRBD1. Germline lookup yields CDR1 SGHTA and CDR2 FQGNSA. This CDR3 contains 16 residues. V was pared by 2 bases and J by 9 bases, with 7 bases of the junction left unmatched. The CDR3 protein is CASSLTRTGGISPLHF. CDR3 DNA sequence: TGTGCCAGCAGCTTAACAAGGACAGGGGGAATTTCACCCCTCCACTTT.

The J gene is TRBJ2-7, the V gene TRBV29-1, with D possibly matching TRBD2 (5 bases). The J call may be faulty, since TRBJ2-1 better matches the DNA end. The CDR3 covers 15 residues. Germline CDR1 SQVTM, CDR2 ANQGSEA. The CDR3 is CSVEGWATIYNEQFF. CDR3 sequence (DNA): TGCAGCGTTGAAGGCTGGGCGACTATCTACAATGAGCAGTTCTTC.

As for this clonotype: The junction departs from germline at one end; a sequencing error may be responsible. This chain joins TRBV29-1 and TRBJ2-7; a possible D gene is TRBD1 (6 bases). The CDR3 totals 15 residues. In germline, CDR1 is SQVTM, CDR2 ANQGSEA. The CDR3 coding sequence is TGCAGCGTTGGGGGGCGAGAGACAGGAGTCTACAAGCAGTACTTC. Protein sequence: CSVGGRETGVYKQYF.

This clonotype was recorded only once. V gene TRBV2 combines with J gene TRBJ2-5; 9 bases map to TRBD2. The CDR3 sequence is 17 residues long. The germline V gene encodes CDR1 SNHLY and CDR2 FYNNEI. The trim removed 6 bases at V and 1 base at J, leaving 12 bases unmatched. The CDR3 DNA follows: TGTGCCAGCAGGGCGGGGACTAGCCGAGGGTCCCAAGAGACCCAGTACTTC. Its translation is CASRAGTSRGSQETQYF.

This clonotype was seen more than once but under ten times. V is TRBV10-3 and J is TRBJ1-1, with a weak D call TRBD1 (6 bases). The V end lost 4 bases, the J end lost 2 bases, and 14 bases lay between the germline ends. From germline, CDR1 is ENHRY and CDR2 SYGVKD. The CDR3 sequence is 15 residues long. DNA for the CDR3: TGTGCCATCAGTGTTTCGGACAGCGCAAACACTGAAGCTTTCTTT. Protein product: CAISVSDSANTEAFF.

With respect to this clonotype: With a much larger clone just one base away, this may be a read error. The chain recombines TRBV6-6 with TRBJ1-1; TRBD1 matches at 8 bases. The V and J ends lost 0 bases and 7 bases, in that order; junction bases with no gene match: 7. The germline gives CDR1 MNHNY, CDR2 SVGAGI (reference sequence). The CDR3 covers 15 residues. For the CDR3, the DNA is TGTGCCAGCAGTTACTCCCTGACAGGGGACAATGAAGCTTTCTTT. This codes for CASSYSLTGDNEAFF.

V and J are TRBV7-9 and TRBJ2-6; 7 bases fit TRBD1. The CDR3 loop spans 18 amino acids. Trimming cost V 5 bases and J 5 bases; bases outside gene matches: 15. Germline lookup yields CDR1 SEHNR and CDR2 FQNEAQ (reference sequence). The CDR3 loop is CASSPARDSTHWANVLTF. DNA for the CDR3: TGTGCCAGCAGCCCCGCGAGGGACAGTACTCACTGGGCCAACGTCCTGACTTTC. The complete variable domain, with remaining parts taken from reference TRBV7-9 and TRBJ2-6, reads DTGVSQNPRHKITKRGQNVTFRCDPISEHNRLYWYRQTLGQGPEFLTYFQNEAQLEKSRLLSDRFSAERPKGSFSTLEIQRTEQGDSAMYLCASSPARDSTHWANVLTFGAGSRLTVL.

The chain uses TRBV25-1 and TRBJ2-7, with 13 bases identical to TRBD2. CDR1 and CDR2 from the germline V gene are MGHDK and SYGVNS. CDR3 length equals 16 residues. The V segment lost 2 bases and the J segment 5 bases; nucleotides outside the gene matches: 6. The CDR3 DNA reads TGTGCCAGCAGTGAACCACTAGCGGGAGGGACGCACGAGCAGTACTTC. Translated, it gives CASSEPLAGGTHEQYF.

The chain carries TRBV29-1 and TRBJ2-3, with D maybe TRBD2 (6 bases). The germline V gene encodes CDR1 SQVTM and CDR2 ANQGSEA. This CDR3 spans 14 amino acids. V gave up 3 bases and J gave up 6 bases, with 16 bases separating them. The CDR3 reads CSVEGLQLGDTQYF. CDR3 nucleotide sequence: TGCAGCGTTGAGGGACTGCAACTAGGGGATACGCAGTATTTT.

The chain employs TRBV27 and TRBJ1-2, with TRBD1 as a possible D gene (6 bases). Trimming took off 4 bases at V and 5 bases at J, with 14 bases between the two ends. This CDR3 contains 14 residues. Germline loops: CDR1 MNHEY, CDR2 SMNVEV (reference sequence). CDR3 coding DNA: TGTGCCAGCAGTTCACGACAGGTCGGATATGGCTACACCTTC. Encoded protein: CASSSRQVGYGYTF.

The rearrangement joins TRBV10-3 to TRBJ2-7, with D maybe TRBD2 (6 bases). Germline-derived CDR1 and CDR2 are ENHRY and SYGVKD. The CDR3 sequence is 14 residues long. Between the trimmed V and J ends, which lost 8 bases and 6 bases, there was a span of 20 bases. CDR3 sequence (DNA): TGTGCCATCGGATCCGGCGGGGCCGCGGTCGAGCAGTACTTC. Residues: CAIGSGGAAVEQYF.

With respect to this clonotype: The junction shows a germline mismatch at one end, possibly a read error. This chain links TRBV4-1 with TRBJ1-4, with D tentatively TRBD1 (6 bases). Germline-derived CDR1 and CDR2 are MGHRA and YSYEKL. The CDR3 runs 13 residues. The CDR3 nucleotides are TGTGCCAGCAGCCAGGGGTCGGGGGAAAAACTGTTTTTT. This codes for CASSQGSGEKLFF.

As for this clonotype: A much more abundant neighbour one base away suggests this may be a read error. This chain's CDR3 is CSARGPTGREAFF. CDR3 nucleotide sequence: TGCAGTGCTAGAGGCCCTACAGGGAGGGAAGCTTTCTTT. The chain has TRBV20-1 and TRBJ1-1; possibly TRBD1 for D (6 bases). From germline, CDR1 is DFQATT and CDR2 SNEGSKA (reference sequence). Trimming shortened V by 1 base and J by 8 bases, and 14 bases separated the two germline ends. This CDR3 region has 13 residues.

This clonotype showed up many times. This chain links TRBV7-3 with TRBJ2-2; no definite D call. CDR3 length equals 15 residues. V was trimmed by 5 bases and J by 4 bases, leaving 14 bases between them. The germline V gene has CDR1 SGHTA and CDR2 FQGTGA. The CDR3 DNA sequence: TGTGCCAGCAGCCAAAGCGAGATGGGCACCGGGGAGCTGTTTTTT. This encodes CASSQSEMGTGELFF.

In DNA form, the CDR3 reads TGTGCCATCAGTGAGTCCGGGACTAGCCAGTACTTC. This translates into CAISESGTSQYF. The genes are TRBV10-3 and TRBJ2-5; 8 bases match TRBD2. V trimming: 0 bases; J trimming: 10 bases; junction bases outside the gene matches: 1. Germline values: CDR1 ENHRY, CDR2 SYGVKD. The CDR3 extends over 12 amino acids.

As to this clonotype: Its ends do not fully match the called genes, so a read error is possible. The chain uses TRBV15 and TRBJ2-6; tentative D call: TRBD1 (6 bases). The CDR3 spans 13 residues. Per the germline V gene, CDR1 is LNHNV and CDR2 is YYDKDF (reference sequence). Here the CDR3 DNA reads TGTGCCACCAGCAGAGAGGGGGCCGACGTCCTGACTTTC. It is translated as CATSREGADVLTF.

V usage is TRBV7-2 and J usage is TRBJ2-7; tentatively, D is TRBD1 or TRBD2 (5 bases each). Germline-derived CDR1 and CDR2 are SGHTA and FQGNSA. The CDR3 spans 14 residues. V was shortened by 5 bases and J by 2 bases, with 13 bases between the two germline ends. CDR3 protein: CASSPRDHTYEQYF. CDR3 bases: TGTGCCAGCAGCCCAAGGGACCATACCTACGAGCAGTACTTC. The complete variable domain, with remaining parts taken from reference TRBV7-2 and TRBJ2-7, reads GAGVSQSPSNKVTEKGKDVELRCDPISGHTALYWYRQSLGQGLEFLIYFQGNSAPDKSGLPSDRFSAERTGGSVSTLTIQRTQQEDSAVYLCASSPRDHTYEQYFGPGTRLTVT.